These 13 T cell receptor beta chains were sequenced from one sample in a study of blood T cell repertoires in COVID-19. Assay used: immunoSEQ multiplex PCR; TCRdb lists only in-frame clones, some missing. The sample records 250,000 to 350,000 clones, 80% to 85% being singletons. The sequenced sample was peripheral blood. Receptors originate from a person aged 65 to 85 with COVID-19, enrolled during active disease.

The chain is built from TRBV10-3 and TRBJ2-7; 10 bases fit TRBD2. Germline V gene sequence: CDR1 ENHRY, CDR2 SYGVKD. The CDR3 sequence is 17 residues long. The ends lost 0 bases at V and 0 bases at J; junction bases unmatched: 5. For the CDR3, the DNA is TGTGCCATCAGTGAGTCGCTAGCGGGGGAGAGCTCCTACGAGCAGTACTTC. It is translated as CAISESLAGESSYEQYF.

V and J are TRBV5-6 and TRBJ2-7; D possibly corresponds to TRBD1 (5 bases). The germline V gene has CDR1 SGHDT and CDR2 YYEEEE. V lost 4 bases and J 4 bases, leaving 12 bases between the germline ends. The CDR3 totals 13 residues. CDR3 region: CASSTDMVYEQYF. The CDR3 DNA reads as TGTGCCAGCAGCACGGACATGGTTTACGAGCAGTACTTC. Combining the CDR3 with reference TRBV5-6 and TRBJ2-7 gives the whole variable domain DAGVTQSPTHLIKTRGQQVTLRCSPKSGHDTVSWYQQALGQGPQFIFQYYEEEERQRGNFPDRFSGHQFPNYSSELNVNALLLGDSALYLCASSTDMVYEQYFGPGTRLTVT.

J is TRBJ2-1 and V is TRBV12-3 or TRBV12-4, with 9 bases matching TRBD2. The V segment lost 4 bases and the J segment 10 bases; nucleotides outside the gene matches: 5. The CDR3 consists of 13 residues. For the CDR3, the DNA is TGTGCCAGCAGTTCTTTGCTAGCGGGAGAGCAGTTCTTC. This encodes CASSSLLAGEQFF.

The chain employs TRBV29-1 and TRBJ2-2; TRBD2 might be the D (9 bases). The germline V and J ends were trimmed by 0 bases and 8 bases, with 31 bases remaining between them. Germline CDR1 reads SQVTM; CDR2 reads ANQGSEA. The CDR3 has 20 amino acids. The CDR3 sequence: CSVEDPGTGLASFFLGELFF. Here the CDR3 DNA reads TGCAGCGTTGAAGATCCCGGGACAGGACTAGCGAGCTTTTTTTTGGGGGAGCTGTTTTTT.

The chain carries TRBV5-3 and TRBJ2-1; D perhaps matches TRBD1 (6 bases). TRBV5-3 is assigned to the ORF class and has an uncertain function. CDR3 size: 14 residues. V was trimmed by 3 bases and J by 5 bases, leaving 12 bases between them. CDR3 DNA: TGTGCCAGAAGCTCCGGGACAAAAAACAATGAGCAGTTCTTC. Amino acid sequence: CARSSGTKNNEQFF.

The CDR3 is CASSEKRSVGDEQYF. CDR3 coding DNA: TGTGCCAGCAGTGAAAAGCGGTCAGTGGGCGATGAGCAGTATTTT. This chain links TRBV25-1 with TRBJ2-3; TRBD2 might be the D (5 bases). The CDR3 is 15 amino acids. The V gene lost 2 bases and the J gene lost 11 bases, with 20 bases spanning the gap. Germline V CDR1 and CDR2: MGHDK, SYGVNS.

This clone was counted once. The DNA for the CDR3 is TGTGCCAGCAGCTTACAACAGGGCAACTATGGCTACACCTTC. This sequence encodes CASSLQQGNYGYTF. The chain is built from TRBV7-3 and TRBJ1-2; D might be TRBD1 (6 bases). V was pared by 2 bases and J by 2 bases, with 9 bases between. This CDR3 has 14 residues. The germline V gene has CDR1 SGHTA and CDR2 FQGTGA.

The chain carries TRBV5-4 and TRBJ2-3; possible D gene TRBD1, 6 bases. Looked up from germline, CDR1 is SGHNT and CDR2 is YYREEE (reference sequence). The CDR3 totals 15 residues. V lost 3 bases and J lost 3, with 14 bases in between. The CDR3 coding sequence is TGTGCCAGCAGCTACCGGACAGTTAGAACAGATACGCAGTATTTT. It specifies CASSYRTVRTDTQYF. The variable domain in full, with the rest retrieved from reference TRBV5-4 and TRBJ2-3, is ETGVTQSPTHLIKTRGQQVTLRCSSQSGHNTVSWYQQALGQGPQFIFQYYREEENGRGNFPPRFSGLQFPNYSSELNVNALELDDSALYLCASSYRTVRTDTQYFGPGTRLTVL.

J is TRBJ2-3 and V is TRBV28; D is unclear. The CDR3 loop spans 15 amino acids. Germline lookup yields CDR1 MDHEN and CDR2 SYDVKM. V lost 5 bases to trimming and J lost 0 bases, with 12 bases between them. The chain's CDR3 is CASSPRLGSTDTQYF. The CDR3 region has the DNA TGTGCCAGCAGTCCCCGGCTAGGAAGCACAGATACGCAGTATTTT.

This clone has just a few counts. The chain recombines TRBV29-1 with TRBJ2-2; no firm D call. The ends were cut back, 6 bases at V and 1 base at J, with 9 bases in the middle. Germline V gene lookup returns CDR1 SQVTM and CDR2 ANQGSEA. The CDR3 spans 13 residues. Here the CDR3 reads CSVEPRNTGELFF. DNA of the CDR3: TGCAGCGTCGAGCCCCGGAACACCGGGGAGCTGTTTTTT.

The chain has TRBV18 and TRBJ2-5; no firm D call. The CDR3 covers 11 residues. Germline loops: CDR1 KGHSH, CDR2 LQKENI. Between the trimmed V and J ends, which lost 5 bases and 3 bases, there was a span of 4 bases. The CDR3 sequence: CASSSEETQYF. The DNA for the CDR3 is TGTGCCAGCTCATCGGAAGAGACCCAGTACTTC. Based on the CDR3 plus reference TRBV18 and TRBJ2-5, the full variable domain is NAGVMQNPRHLVRRRGQEARLRCSPMKGHSHVYWYRQLPEEGLKFMVYLQKENIIDESGMPKERFSAEFPKEGPSILRIQQVVRGDSAAYFCASSSEETQYFGPGTRLLVL.

This chain uses TRBV9 with TRBJ2-7; D possibly corresponds to TRBD1 (5 bases). The CDR3 has 13 residues. The germline V and J ends were trimmed by 2 bases and 4 bases, with 10 bases remaining between them. From germline, CDR1 is SGDLS and CDR2 YYNGEE. The CDR3: CASSVEQGYEQYF. DNA for the CDR3: TGTGCCAGCAGCGTCGAGCAGGGTTACGAGCAGTACTTC.

V usage is TRBV18 and J usage is TRBJ2-4; TRBD1 is a possible D gene (6 bases). The V gene lost 3 bases and the J gene lost 6 bases, with 15 bases spanning the gap. The germline V gene encodes CDR1 KGHSH and CDR2 LQKENI. The CDR3 covers 15 residues. In DNA, the CDR3 is TGTGCCAGCTCACCCCCTCAGGGGTCGGTAAACATTCAGTACTTC. This translates into CASSPPQGSVNIQYF. Based on the CDR3 plus reference TRBV18 and TRBJ2-4, the full variable domain is NAGVMQNPRHLVRRRGQEARLRCSPMKGHSHVYWYRQLPEEGLKFMVYLQKENIIDESGMPKERFSAEFPKEGPSILRIQQVVRGDSAAYFCASSPPQGSVNIQYFGAGTRLSVL.